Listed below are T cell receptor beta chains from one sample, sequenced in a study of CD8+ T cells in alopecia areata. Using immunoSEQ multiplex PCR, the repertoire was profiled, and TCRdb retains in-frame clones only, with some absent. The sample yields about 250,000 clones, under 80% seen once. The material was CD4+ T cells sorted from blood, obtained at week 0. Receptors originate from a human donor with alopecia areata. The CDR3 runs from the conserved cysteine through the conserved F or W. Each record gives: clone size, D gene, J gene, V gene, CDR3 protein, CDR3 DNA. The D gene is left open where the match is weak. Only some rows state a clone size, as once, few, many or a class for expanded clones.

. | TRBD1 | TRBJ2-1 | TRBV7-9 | CASSSRTGSDEQFF | TGTGCCAGCAGCTCCCGGACAGGGTCGGATGAGCAGTTCTTC
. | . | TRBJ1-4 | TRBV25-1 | CASSVRSHDEKLFF | TGTGCCAGCAGTGTCCGGTCCCACGATGAAAAACTGTTTTTT
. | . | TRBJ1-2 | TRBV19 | CASSRAPYGYTF | TGTGCCAGTAGCCGGGCCCCTTATGGCTACACCTTC
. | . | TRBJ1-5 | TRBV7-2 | CASSIRGQQPQHF | TGTGCCAGCAGCATCCGGGGCCAACAGCCCCAGCATTTT
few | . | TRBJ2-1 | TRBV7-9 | CASSSGRQNEQFF | TGTGCCAGCAGCTCCGGGCGACAGAATGAGCAGTTCTTC
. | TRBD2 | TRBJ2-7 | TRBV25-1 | CASSESGGRSGYEQYF | TGTGCCAGCAGTGAATCGGGGGGAAGGAGCGGATACGAGCAGTACTTC
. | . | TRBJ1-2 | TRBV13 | CASSLDQGLDGYTF | TGTGCCAGCAGCTTAGATCAGGGTCTGGACGGCTACACCTTC
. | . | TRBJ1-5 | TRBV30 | CAWSFSGSPVSNQPQHF | TGTGCCTGGAGTTTCTCTGGATCCCCAGTGAGCAATCAGCCCCAGCATTTT
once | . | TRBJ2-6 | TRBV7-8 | CASSRGSSGANVLTF | TGTGCCAGCAGCCGTGGGTCTTCTGGGGCCAACGTCCTGACTTTC
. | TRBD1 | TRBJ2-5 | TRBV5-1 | CASSLTPNRDSKQETQYF | TGCGCCAGCAGCTTGACCCCCAACCGGGACAGCAAGCAAGAGACCCAGTACTTC
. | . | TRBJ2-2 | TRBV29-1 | CSGRVLPTGELFF | TGCAGCGGACGGGTCCTTCCCACCGGGGAGCTGTTTTTT
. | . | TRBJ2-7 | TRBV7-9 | CASSLAAVGPVVEQYF | TGTGCCAGCAGCTTAGCGGCGGTGGGCCCGGTCGTAGAGCAGTACTTC
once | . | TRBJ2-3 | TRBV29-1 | CSVDDPPDTQYF | TGCAGCGTCGATGATCCGCCGGATACGCAGTATTTT
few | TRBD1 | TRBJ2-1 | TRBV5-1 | CASSPDRGISSYNEQFF | TGCGCCAGCAGCCCGGACAGGGGGATTAGCTCCTACAATGAGCAGTTCTTC
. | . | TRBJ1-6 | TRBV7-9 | CASSLANSPLHF | TGTGCCAGCAGCTTGGCTAATTCACCCCTCCACTTT
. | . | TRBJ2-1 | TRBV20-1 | CSATGVNEQFF | TGCAGTGCTACAGGGGTCAATGAGCAGTTCTTC
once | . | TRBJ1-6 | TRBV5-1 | CASSSETRPSPLHF | TGCGCCAGCAGCTCGGAAACCCGTCCGTCACCCCTCCACTTT
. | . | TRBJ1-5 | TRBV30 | CAWTLSGYGNQPQHF | TGTGCCTGGACCCTATCAGGGTACGGCAATCAGCCCCAGCATTTT
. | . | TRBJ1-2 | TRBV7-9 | CASSLDGAGYGYTF | TGTGCCAGCAGCTTAGACGGGGCCGGCTATGGCTACACCTTC
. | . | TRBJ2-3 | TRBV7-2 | CASSLVREAQYF | TGTGCCAGCAGCTTAGTAAGGGAGGCGCAGTATTTT
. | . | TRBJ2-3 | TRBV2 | CASSERTDTQYF | TGTGCCAGCAGTGAAAGGACAGATACGCAGTATTTT
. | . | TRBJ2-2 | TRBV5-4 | CASSLAPTAGNTGELFF | TGTGCCAGCAGCTTGGCCCCTACCGCGGGGAACACCGGGGAGCTGTTTTTT
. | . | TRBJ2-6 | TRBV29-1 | CSVASGANVLTF | TGCAGCGTCGCATCTGGGGCCAACGTCCTGACTTTC
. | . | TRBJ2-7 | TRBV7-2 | CASSLVSAVREQYF | TGTGCCAGCAGCTTAGTGAGCGCTGTACGAGAGCAGTACTTC
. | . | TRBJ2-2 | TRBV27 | CASRPQLNTGELFF | TGTGCCAGCAGGCCGCAATTGAACACCGGGGAGCTGTTTTTT
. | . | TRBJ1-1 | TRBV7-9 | CASRTLQGHTEAFF | TGTGCCAGCAGGACCCTACAGGGCCACACTGAAGCTTTCTTT
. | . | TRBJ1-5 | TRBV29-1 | CSVERRRLDQSAQHF | TGCAGCGTTGAACGTCGCAGGCTAGATCAATCGGCCCAGCATTTT
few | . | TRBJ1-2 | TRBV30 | CAWKGPMAHTF | TGTGCCTGGAAAGGCCCCATGGCCCACACCTTC
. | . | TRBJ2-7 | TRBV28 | CASSPRGRSSYEQYF | TGTGCCAGCAGTCCCAGGGGAAGGTCCTCCTACGAGCAGTACTTC
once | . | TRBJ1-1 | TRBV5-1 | CASPMGTEAFF | TGCGCCAGCCCTATGGGCACTGAAGCTTTCTTT
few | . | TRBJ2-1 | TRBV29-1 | CSDVTSRNEQFF | TGCAGCGACGTTACTAGCCGCAATGAGCAGTTCTTC
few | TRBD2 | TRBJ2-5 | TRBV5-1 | CASSLSGGETQYF | TGCGCCAGCAGCTTATCCGGGGGGGAGACCCAGTACTTC
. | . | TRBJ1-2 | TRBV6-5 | CASTRGDPLRGYTF | TGTGCCAGCACCCGGGGGGACCCCTTGCGTGGCTACACCTTC
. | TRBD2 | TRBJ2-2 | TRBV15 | CATSRDRGGDVDTGELFF | TGTGCCACCAGCAGAGATCGGGGAGGGGACGTAGACACCGGGGAGCTGTTTTTT
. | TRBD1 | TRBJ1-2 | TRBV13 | CASSQTGGDYGYTF | TGTGCCAGCAGCCAGACAGGGGGGGACTATGGCTACACCTTC
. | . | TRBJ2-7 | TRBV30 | CAWTSAPGYEQYF | TGTGCCTGGACCTCGGCTCCGGGCTACGAGCAGTACTTC
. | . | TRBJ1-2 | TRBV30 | CAWSVRGAGDGYTF | TGTGCCTGGAGTGTACGAGGGGCAGGGGATGGCTACACCTTC